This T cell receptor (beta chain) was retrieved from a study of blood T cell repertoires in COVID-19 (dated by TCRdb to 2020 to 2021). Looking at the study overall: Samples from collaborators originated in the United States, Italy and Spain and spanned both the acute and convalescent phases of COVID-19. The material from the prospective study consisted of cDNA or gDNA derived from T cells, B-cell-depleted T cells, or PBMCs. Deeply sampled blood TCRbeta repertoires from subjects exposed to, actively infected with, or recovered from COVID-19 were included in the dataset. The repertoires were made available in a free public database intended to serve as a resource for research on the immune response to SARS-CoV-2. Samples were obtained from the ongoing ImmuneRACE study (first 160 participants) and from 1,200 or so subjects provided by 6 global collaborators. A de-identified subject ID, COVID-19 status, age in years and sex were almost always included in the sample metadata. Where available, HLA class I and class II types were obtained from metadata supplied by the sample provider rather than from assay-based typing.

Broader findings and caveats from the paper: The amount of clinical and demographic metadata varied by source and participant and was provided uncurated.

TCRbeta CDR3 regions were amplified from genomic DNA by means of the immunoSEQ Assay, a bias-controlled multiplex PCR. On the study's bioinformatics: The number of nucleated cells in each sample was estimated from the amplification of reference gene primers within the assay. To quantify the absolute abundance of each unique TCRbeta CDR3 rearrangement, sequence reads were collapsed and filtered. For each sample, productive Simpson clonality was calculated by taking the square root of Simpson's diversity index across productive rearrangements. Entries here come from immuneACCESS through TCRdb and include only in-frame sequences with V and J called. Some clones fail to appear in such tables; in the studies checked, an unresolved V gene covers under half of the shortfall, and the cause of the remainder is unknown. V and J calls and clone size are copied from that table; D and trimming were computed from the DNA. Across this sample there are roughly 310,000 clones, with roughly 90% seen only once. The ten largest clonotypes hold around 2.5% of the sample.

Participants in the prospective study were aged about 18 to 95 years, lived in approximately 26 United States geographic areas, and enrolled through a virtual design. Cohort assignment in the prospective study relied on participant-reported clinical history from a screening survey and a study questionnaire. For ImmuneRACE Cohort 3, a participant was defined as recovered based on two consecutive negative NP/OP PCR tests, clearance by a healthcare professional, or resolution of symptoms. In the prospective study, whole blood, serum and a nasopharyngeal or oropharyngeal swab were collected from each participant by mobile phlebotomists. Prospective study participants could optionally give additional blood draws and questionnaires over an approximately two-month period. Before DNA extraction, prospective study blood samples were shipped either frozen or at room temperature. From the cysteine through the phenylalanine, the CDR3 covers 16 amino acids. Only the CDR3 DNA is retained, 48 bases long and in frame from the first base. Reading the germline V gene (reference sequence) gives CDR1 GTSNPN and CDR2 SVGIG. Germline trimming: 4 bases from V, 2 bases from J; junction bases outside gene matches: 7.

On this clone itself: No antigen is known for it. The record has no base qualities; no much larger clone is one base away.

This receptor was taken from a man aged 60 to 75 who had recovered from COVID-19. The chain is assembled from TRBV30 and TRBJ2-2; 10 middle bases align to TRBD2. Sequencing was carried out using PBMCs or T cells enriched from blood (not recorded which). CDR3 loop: CAWITGTSANTGELFF. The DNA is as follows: TGTGCCTGGATCACCGGGACTAGCGCTAACACCGGGGAGCTGTTTTTT.